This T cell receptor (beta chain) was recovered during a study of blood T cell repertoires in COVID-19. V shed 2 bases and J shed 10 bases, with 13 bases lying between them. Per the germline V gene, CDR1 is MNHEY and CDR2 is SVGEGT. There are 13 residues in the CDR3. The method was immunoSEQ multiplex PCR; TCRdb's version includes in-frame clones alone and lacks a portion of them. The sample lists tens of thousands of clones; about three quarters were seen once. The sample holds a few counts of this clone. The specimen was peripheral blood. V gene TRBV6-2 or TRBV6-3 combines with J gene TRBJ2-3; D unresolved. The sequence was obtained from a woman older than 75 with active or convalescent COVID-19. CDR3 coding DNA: TGTGCCAGCAGTTACGAACGGTACGGTCCGCAGTATTTT. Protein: CASSYERYGPQYF.